One sample yielded the 7 T cell receptor beta chains listed below, sequenced in a study of graft-versus-host responses after intestinal transplantation. TCRdb keeps only in-frame clones here, not all; method: immunoSEQ multiplex PCR. Of about 83,000 clones in the sample, 70% to 90% were seen once. Their antigen targets remain unknown. The input for sequencing was unstimulated CD4+ T cells sorted from spleen or lymph node cells, taken before intestinal transplant. The receptors shown here come from a human donor who received an intestinal transplant.

V and J are TRBV6-5 and TRBJ2-1; 10 bases fit TRBD2. Germline CDR1 is MNHEY and CDR2 is SVGAGI. V shed 2 bases, J shed 8 bases, and the junction held 6 bases outside the gene matches. The CDR3 is 15 amino acids. CDR3 in amino acids: CASSYTSGTVDEQFF. CDR3 coding DNA: TGTGCCAGCAGTTACACTAGCGGGACTGTCGATGAGCAGTTCTTC.

This clone was observed a handful of times. The chain couples TRBV5-4 to TRBJ1-4; 9 positions match TRBD1. CDR3 length: 15 amino acids. The V segment lost 4 bases and the J segment 8 bases; nucleotides outside the gene matches: 9. Germline V gene data show CDR1 as SGHNT and CDR2 as YYREEE (reference sequence). The CDR3 spells CASSRGTGFGEKLFF. CDR3 bases: TGTGCCAGCAGCCGGGGGACAGGGTTTGGGGAAAAACTGTTTTTT.

The V and J genes are TRBV19 and TRBJ1-4; D not certain. This CDR3 spans 13 amino acids. V shed 5 bases and J shed 5 bases, with 9 bases lying between them. Germline CDR1 LNHDA, CDR2 SQIVND (reference sequence). This CDR3 is CASSVSVNEKLFF. CDR3 nucleotide sequence: TGTGCCAGTAGTGTCTCGGTCAATGAAAAACTGTTTTTT.

This chain joins TRBV18 and TRBJ1-4, with TRBD1 matching 10 bases. CDR3 length: 18 amino acids. The J segment lost 0 bases and the V segment lost 4 bases, leaving 8 bases of the junction unmatched. The germline V gene encodes CDR1 KGHSH and CDR2 LQKENI. The CDR3 region has the DNA TGTGCCAGCTCACTCCGGGGGACAGGGGTTTCAACTAATGAAAAACTGTTTTTT. Its protein is CASSLRGTGVSTNEKLFF.

This rearrangement joins TRBV4-2 to TRBJ2-7; TRBD2 matches 9 bases. The germline V gene has CDR1 LGHNA and CDR2 YNFKEQ. This CDR3 is built from 16 residues. J gave up 1 base and V 2 bases, and 6 bases lay outside the gene matches. Written as DNA, the CDR3 is TGTGCCAGCAGCCAACTTAGCGGGAGCCCTTCCTACGAGCAGTACTTC. Translated: CASSQLSGSPSYEQYF.

The chain recombines TRBV23-1 with TRBJ1-2, with unresolved D. TRBV23-1 is recorded as an ORF, its role being uncertain. CDR3 length: 16 residues. V shed 6 bases and J shed 4 bases, with 21 bases lying between them. The CDR3: CASSPRFREESYGYTF. In DNA form, the CDR3 reads TGCGCCAGCAGCCCAAGGTTCCGGGAAGAGAGCTATGGCTACACCTTC.

This chain uses TRBV12-5 with TRBJ2-7; 8 bases are shared with TRBD1. The length of the CDR3 is 17 residues. V was clipped by 4 bases and J by 0 bases; unmatched bases: 11. Germline V gene sequence: CDR1 LGHNT, CDR2 FRNRAP. The CDR3 loop reads CASGSNRTGRLSYEQYF. CDR3 nucleotide sequence: TGTGCTAGTGGTTCGAACCGGACAGGGCGGCTCTCCTACGAGCAGTACTTC.